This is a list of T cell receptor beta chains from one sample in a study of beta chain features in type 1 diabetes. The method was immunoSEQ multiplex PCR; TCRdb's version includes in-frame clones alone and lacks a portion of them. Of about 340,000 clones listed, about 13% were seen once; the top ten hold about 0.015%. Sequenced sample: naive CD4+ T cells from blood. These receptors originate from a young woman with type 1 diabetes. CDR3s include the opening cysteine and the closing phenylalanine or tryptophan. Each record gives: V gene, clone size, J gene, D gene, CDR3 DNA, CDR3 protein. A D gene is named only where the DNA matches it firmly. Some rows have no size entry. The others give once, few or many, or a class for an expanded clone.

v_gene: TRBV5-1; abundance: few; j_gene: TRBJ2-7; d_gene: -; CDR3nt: TGCGCCAGCAGCCCCTATGGCGGCTCCTACGAGCAGTACTTC; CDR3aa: CASSPYGGSYEQYF
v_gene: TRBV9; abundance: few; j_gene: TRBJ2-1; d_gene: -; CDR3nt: TGTGCCAGCAGCGAGGGGACTTTCAATGAGCAGTTCTTC; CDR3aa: CASSEGTFNEQFF
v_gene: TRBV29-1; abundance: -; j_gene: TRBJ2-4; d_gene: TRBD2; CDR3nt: TGCAGCACTAGACTAGCGGGAGACATTCAGTACTTC; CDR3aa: CSTRLAGDIQYF
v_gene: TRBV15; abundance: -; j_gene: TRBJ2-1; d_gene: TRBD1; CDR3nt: TGTGCCACCAGCAGAGGGGTAGGGACAGGGGGCGCGGATGAGCAGTTCTTC; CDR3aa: CATSRGVGTGGADEQFF
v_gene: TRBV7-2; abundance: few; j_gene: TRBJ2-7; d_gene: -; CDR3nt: TGTGCCAGCAGCGCGGACACGACATACGAGCAGTACTTC; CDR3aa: CASSADTTYEQYF
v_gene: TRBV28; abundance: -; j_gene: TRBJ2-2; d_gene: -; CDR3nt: TGTGCCAGCAGCCCCCGGACTCCTACCGGGGAGCTGTTTTTT; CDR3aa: CASSPRTPTGELFF
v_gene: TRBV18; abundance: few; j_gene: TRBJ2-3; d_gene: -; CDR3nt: TGTGCCAGCTCACCAACAGGCACAGATACGCAGTATTTT; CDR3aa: CASSPTGTDTQYF
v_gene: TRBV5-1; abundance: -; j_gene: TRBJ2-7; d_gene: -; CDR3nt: TGCGCCAGCAGCCCCATGGGGGGGCGCGGGGAGCAGTACTTC; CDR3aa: CASSPMGGRGEQYF
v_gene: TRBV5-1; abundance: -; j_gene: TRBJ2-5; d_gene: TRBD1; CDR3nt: TGCGCCAGCAGCTTGGTGGGGACAGGCCAAGAGACCCAGTACTTC; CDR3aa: CASSLVGTGQETQYF
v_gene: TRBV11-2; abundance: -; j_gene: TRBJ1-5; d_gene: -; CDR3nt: TGTGCCAGCAGCCTGACGACAGGCAATCAGCCCCAGCATTTT; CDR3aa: CASSLTTGNQPQHF
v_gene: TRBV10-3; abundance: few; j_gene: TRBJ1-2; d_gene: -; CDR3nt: TGTGCCATCAGCAGAGACACAGATGGCTACACCTTC; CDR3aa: CAISRDTDGYTF
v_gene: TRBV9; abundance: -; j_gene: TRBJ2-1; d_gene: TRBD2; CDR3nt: TGTGCCAGCAGCGGAGGGACTAGCGGGGCCAGTGAGCAGTTCTTC; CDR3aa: CASSGGTSGASEQFF
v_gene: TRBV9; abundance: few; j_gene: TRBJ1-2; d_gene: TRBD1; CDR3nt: TGTGCCAGCAGCCCCTATGTGGACAGGGACAATGGCTACACCTTC; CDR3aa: CASSPYVDRDNGYTF
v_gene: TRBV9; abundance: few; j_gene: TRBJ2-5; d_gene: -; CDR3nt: TGTGCCAGCAGCGTAGGGCCAAACCAAGAGACCCAGTACTTC; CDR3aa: CASSVGPNQETQYF
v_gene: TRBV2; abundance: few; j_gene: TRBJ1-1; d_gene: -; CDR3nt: TGTGCCAGCACCTTCGGGAACACTGAAGCTTTCTTT; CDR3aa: CASTFGNTEAFF
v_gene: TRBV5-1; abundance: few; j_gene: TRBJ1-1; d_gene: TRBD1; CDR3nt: TGCGCCAGCAGCCCGACAGGGGGAGTTGCTGAAGCTTTCTTT; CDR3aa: CASSPTGGVAEAFF
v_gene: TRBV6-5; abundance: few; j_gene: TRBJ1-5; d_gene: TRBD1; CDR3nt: TGTGCCAGCAGTTACGGACAGGGCAATCAGCCCCAGCATTTT; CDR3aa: CASSYGQGNQPQHF
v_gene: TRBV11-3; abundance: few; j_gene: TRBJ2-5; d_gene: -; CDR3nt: TGTGCCAGCACGGAGGGCCCCCAAGAGACCCAGTACTTC; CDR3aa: CASTEGPQETQYF
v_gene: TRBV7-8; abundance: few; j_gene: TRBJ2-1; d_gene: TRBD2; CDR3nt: TGTGCCAGCAGCTCAACCCAGGGACTAGCTAATGAGCAGTTCTTC; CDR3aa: CASSSTQGLANEQFF
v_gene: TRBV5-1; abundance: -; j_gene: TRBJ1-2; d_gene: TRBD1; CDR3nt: TGCGCCAGCAGCTTGGTTTTTGAGGGGGCGGTTGGCTACACCTTC; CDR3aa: CASSLVFEGAVGYTF
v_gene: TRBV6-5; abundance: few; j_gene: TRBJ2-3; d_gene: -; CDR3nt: TGTGCCAGCAGTTACCAGGGAACGGCTGGCACAGATACGCAGTATTTT; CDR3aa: CASSYQGTAGTDTQYF
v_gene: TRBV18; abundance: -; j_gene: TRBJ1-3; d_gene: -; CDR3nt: TGTGCCAGCTCACCACCGATCAGAGGATTAGGTGGAAACACCATATATTTT; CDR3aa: CASSPPIRGLGGNTIYF
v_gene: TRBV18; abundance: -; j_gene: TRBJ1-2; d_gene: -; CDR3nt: TGTGCCAGCTCACCGGGGGCCGCGGGCGTCTATGGCTACACCTTC; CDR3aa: CASSPGAAGVYGYTF
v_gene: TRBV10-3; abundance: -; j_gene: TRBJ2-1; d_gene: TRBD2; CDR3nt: TGTGCCATCAGCGAACTAGCGGGAGGGCCGTATGAGCAGTTCTTC; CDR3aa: CAISELAGGPYEQFF
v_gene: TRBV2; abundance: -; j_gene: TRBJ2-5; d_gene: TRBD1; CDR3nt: TGTGCCAGCGTTTGGACAGGGGGCGAGTTCGAGACCCAGTACTTC; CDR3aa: CASVWTGGEFETQYF
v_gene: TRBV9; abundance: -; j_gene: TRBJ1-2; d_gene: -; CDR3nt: TGTGCCAGCAGCGTAGACTATTCTGGCGGCTACACCTTC; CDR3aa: CASSVDYSGGYTF
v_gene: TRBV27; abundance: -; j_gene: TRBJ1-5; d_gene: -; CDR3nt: TGTGCCAGCAGTTTATCGGGGGCTTGGAGCAATCAGCCCCAGCATTTT; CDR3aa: CASSLSGAWSNQPQHF
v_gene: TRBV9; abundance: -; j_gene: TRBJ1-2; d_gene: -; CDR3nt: TGTGCCAGCAGCGTAGCTGGTACCAAGGGGTATGGCTACACCTTC; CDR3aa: CASSVAGTKGYGYTF
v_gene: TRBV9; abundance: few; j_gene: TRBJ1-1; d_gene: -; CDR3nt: TGTGCCAGCAGCACCAGAAACACTGAAGCTTTCTTT; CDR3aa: CASSTRNTEAFF
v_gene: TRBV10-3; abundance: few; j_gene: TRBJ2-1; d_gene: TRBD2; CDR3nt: TGTGCCATCAGCGGACTAGCGGGACACAATGAGCAGTTCTTC; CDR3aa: CAISGLAGHNEQFF
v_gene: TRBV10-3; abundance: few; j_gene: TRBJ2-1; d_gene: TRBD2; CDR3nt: TGTGCCATCAGTGAGCCAAGACTAGCGGGGGACAATGAGCAGTTCTTC; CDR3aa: CAISEPRLAGDNEQFF
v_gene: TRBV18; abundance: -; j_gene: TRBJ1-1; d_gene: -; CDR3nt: TGTGCCAGCTCACCACGCGCAGGGGAGAACACTGAAGCTTTCTTT; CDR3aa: CASSPRAGENTEAFF